Included here is one T cell receptor (beta chain) sequence, with context. The conserved closing phenylalanine or tryptophan is absent in this CDR3, likely reflecting a read error. MiXCR, applied by TCRdb to the PCR reads, yields one record per CDR3 protein. The sample includes about 640,000 distinct CDR3 sequences, about 20% of them seen just once. This CDR3 is built from 16 residues. With 6 bases clipped from V and 3 bases from J, the junction kept 8 bases outside the gene matches. CDR1 is SGHDN, CDR2 FVKESK, per germline. These data originate in a study of molecular identifiers for immune sequencing clone quantification.

This TCR was sampled from a human donor in good health. Some libraries in this study had Jurkat cell RNA spiked in. The material sequenced was naive CD8+ T cells from blood, with Jurkat cell RNA spiked in. Subset meaning: FACS-sorted CD8+CD4-CCR7+CD45RA+ naive T cells. The chain employs TRBV14 and TRBJ2-2; 9 bases align to TRBD1. CDR3 amino acids: CASRGQGGVDTGELFL. The CDR3 nucleotides read TGTGCCAGCAGGGGACAGGGCGGGGTGGACACCGGGGAGCTGTTTCTT.